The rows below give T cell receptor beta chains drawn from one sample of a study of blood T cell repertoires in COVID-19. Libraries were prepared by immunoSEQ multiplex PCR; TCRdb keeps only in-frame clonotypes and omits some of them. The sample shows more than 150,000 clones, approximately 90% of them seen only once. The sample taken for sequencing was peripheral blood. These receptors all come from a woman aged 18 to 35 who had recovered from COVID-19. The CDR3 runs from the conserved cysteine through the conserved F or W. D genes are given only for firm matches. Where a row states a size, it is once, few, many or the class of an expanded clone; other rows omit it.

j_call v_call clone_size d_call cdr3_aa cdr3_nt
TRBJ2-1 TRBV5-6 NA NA CASSRGWGPMGEQFF TGTGCCAGCAGCCGGGGGTGGGGCCCTATGGGTGAGCAGTTCTTC
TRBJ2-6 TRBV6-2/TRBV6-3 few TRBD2 CASSWPRPGGTGANVLTF TGTGCCAGCAGTTGGCCGAGGCCCGGGGGGACTGGGGCCAACGTCCTGACTTTC
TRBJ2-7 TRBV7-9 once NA CASSPMSAGPYEQYF TGTGCCAGCAGCCCTATGTCGGCAGGGCCCTACGAGCAGTACTTC
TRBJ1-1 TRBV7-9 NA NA CASSAGRNTEAFF TGTGCCAGCAGCGCCGGGAGGAACACTGAAGCTTTCTTT
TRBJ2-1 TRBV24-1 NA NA CATSDGTGHIYNEQFF TGTGCCACCAGTGATGGGACGGGACACATCTACAATGAGCAGTTCTTC
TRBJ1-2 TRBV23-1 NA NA CASSQFDGGGYTF TGCGCCAGCAGTCAATTCGACGGCGGCGGCTACACCTTC
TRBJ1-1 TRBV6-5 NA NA CASGRRGWAEAFF TGTGCCAGCGGGAGACGGGGATGGGCTGAAGCTTTCTTT
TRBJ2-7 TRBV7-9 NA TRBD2 CASRLAGAAYEQYF TGTGCCAGCAGGTTAGCGGGGGCCGCCTACGAGCAGTACTTC
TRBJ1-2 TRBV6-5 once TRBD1 CASGFSTGLDGYTF TGTGCCAGCGGATTCTCGACAGGGTTAGATGGCTACACCTTC
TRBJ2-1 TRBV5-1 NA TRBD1 CASSPGTGFNNEQFF TGCGCCAGCAGCCCGGGGACAGGGTTCAACAATGAGCAGTTCTTC
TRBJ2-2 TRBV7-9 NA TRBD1 CASSFDRGDTGELFF TGTGCCAGCAGCTTCGACAGGGGAGACACCGGGGAGCTGTTTTTT
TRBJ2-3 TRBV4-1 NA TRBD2 CASSPYPGTSDTDTQYF TGCGCCAGCAGCCCTTATCCCGGGACTAGCGACACAGATACGCAGTATTTT
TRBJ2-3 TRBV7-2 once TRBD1 CASSLGTGTDTQYF TGTGCCAGCAGCCTTGGGACAGGCACAGATACGCAGTATTTT
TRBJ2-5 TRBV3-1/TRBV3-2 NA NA CASSQGWETNPETQYF TGTGCCAGCAGCCAAGGCTGGGAGACGAACCCAGAGACCCAGTACTTC
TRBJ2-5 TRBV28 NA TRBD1 CASNRGLETQYF TGTGCCAGCAACAGGGGGCTCGAGACCCAGTACTTC
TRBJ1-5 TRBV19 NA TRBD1 CASDRGHGQPQHF TGTGCCAGTGACAGGGGGCATGGTCAGCCCCAGCATTTT
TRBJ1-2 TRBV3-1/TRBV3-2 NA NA CASSQDVNYGYTF TGTGCCAGCAGCCAAGACGTTAACTATGGCTACACCTTC
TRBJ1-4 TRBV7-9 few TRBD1 CASSSGQGATNEKLFF TGTGCCAGCAGCTCTGGACAGGGGGCAACTAATGAAAAACTGTTTTTT
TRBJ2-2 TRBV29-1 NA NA CSVEDTSKGANTGELFF TGCAGCGTTGAAGATACTAGTAAGGGGGCGAACACCGGGGAGCTGTTTTTT
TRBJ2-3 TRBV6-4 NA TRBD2 CASSDVSGTTDTQYF TGTGCCAGCAGTGACGTTAGCGGGACCACAGATACGCAGTATTTT
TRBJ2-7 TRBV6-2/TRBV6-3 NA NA CASSYRGFHYEQYF TGTGCCAGCAGTTACCGGGGGTTCCACTACGAGCAGTACTTC
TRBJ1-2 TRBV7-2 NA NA CASSPRPQGNYGYTF TGTGCCAGCAGCCCCAGGCCCCAGGGGAACTATGGCTACACCTTC
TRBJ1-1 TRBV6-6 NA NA CASSYSQGNEAFF TGTGCCAGCAGTTACTCGCAGGGAAATGAAGCTTTCTTT
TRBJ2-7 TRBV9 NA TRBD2 CASSVQTSGPIYEQYF TGTGCCAGCAGCGTCCAGACTAGCGGGCCGATCTACGAGCAGTACTTC
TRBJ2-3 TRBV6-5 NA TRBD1 CASTSGGWTDTQYF TGTGCCAGCACCTCAGGGGGCTGGACAGATACGCAGTATTTT
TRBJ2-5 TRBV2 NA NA CASRRKQWQLEETQYF TGTGCCAGCAGACGGAAACAGTGGCAGTTAGAAGAGACCCAGTACTTC
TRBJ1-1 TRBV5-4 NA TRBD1 CASSTRQGAGTEAFF TGTGCCAGCAGCACTCGACAGGGGGCAGGCACTGAAGCTTTCTTT
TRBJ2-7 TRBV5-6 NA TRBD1 CASSSGTGPREQYF TGTGCCAGCAGCTCCGGGACAGGGCCTCGAGAGCAGTACTTC